Below, 19 T cell receptor beta chains from the same sample are listed, as sequenced in a study of blood T cell repertoires in COVID-19. Data came from immunoSEQ multiplex PCR; TCRdb stores just in-frame clones and leaves some out. The sample includes 80,000 to 130,000 clones, approximately 86% of them seen just once. Sample: PBMCs or T cells enriched from blood (not recorded which). These receptors all stem from a woman in her 50s who had recovered from COVID-19.

The chain links TRBV6-2 or TRBV6-3 to TRBJ1-2; D call uncertain. V was pared by 4 bases and J by 3 bases, with 6 bases between. The CDR3 sequence is 12 residues long. Germline V gene lookup returns CDR1 MNHEY and CDR2 SVGEGT. The CDR3 DNA reads TGTGCCAGCAGTTCAGTTCACTATGGCTACACCTTC. Its protein is CASSSVHYGYTF.

This clone was seen a few times. The DNA for the CDR3 is TGTGCCAGCAGCTTTTTAGTCTCTGGAAACACCATATATTTT. This sequence encodes CASSFLVSGNTIYF. This chain uses TRBV5-4 with TRBJ1-3; D unclear. Germline CDR1 and CDR2: SGHNT and YYREEE (reference sequence). The CDR3 covers 14 residues. V shed 2 bases and J shed 0 bases, with 6 bases lying between them.

In DNA, the CDR3 is TGTGCCAGCAGTGAATTACTGTACAATGAGCAGTTCTTC. This gives the protein CASSELLYNEQFF. V and J are TRBV6-1 and TRBJ2-1; D is uncertain. The V end was cut by 2 bases, the J end by 4 bases, with 6 bases between. Per the germline V gene, CDR1 is MNHNS and CDR2 is SASEGT. This CDR3 is built from 13 residues.

The chain couples TRBV25-1 to TRBJ1-5; 7 bases are a match to TRBD1. The V segment lost 4 bases and the J segment 4 bases; nucleotides outside the gene matches: 4. The CDR3 has 14 amino acids. Germline assignment: CDR1 MGHDK and CDR2 SYGVNS. The CDR3 DNA follows: TGTGCCAGCAGTGCCTCAGGGGGAAATCAGCCCCAGCATTTT. This codes for CASSASGGNQPQHF.

The chain couples TRBV24-1 to TRBJ2-1; tentatively, D is TRBD2 (6 bases). This CDR3 contains 15 residues. Trimming stripped 2 bases from V and 3 bases from J, with 10 bases between. In germline, CDR1 is KGHDR, CDR2 SFDVKD. The CDR3 sequence: CATSDSTRIYNEQFF. Here the CDR3 DNA reads TGTGCCACCAGTGATTCGACTAGGATCTACAATGAGCAGTTCTTC.

The chain recombines TRBV28 with TRBJ2-3; 7 bases are a match to TRBD1. CDR3 length equals 12 residues. The germline V gene has CDR1 MDHEN and CDR2 SYDVKM. After removal of 9 bases from V and 6 bases from J, the junction contained 6 bases not matched to a gene. The CDR3 DNA follows: TGTGCCAGTACAGGGGTCGGGGATACGCAGTATTTT. Translation gives CASTGVGDTQYF.

This clone was recorded a few times. This sequence joins TRBV4-1 and TRBJ1-2; D is unclear. Germline V gene sequence: CDR1 MGHRA, CDR2 YSYEKL. V was clipped by 0 bases and J by 2 bases, with 10 bases between them. This CDR3 has 15 amino acids. DNA for the CDR3: TGCGCCAGCAGCCAAGAACGAGGGTCCAACTATGGCTACACCTTC. Translation gives CASSQERGSNYGYTF.

The rearrangement uses TRBV3-1 (or the pseudogene TRBV3-2) and TRBJ2-1; maybe TRBD2 (5 bases). The CDR3 sequence is 16 residues long. The germline gives CDR1 LGHDT, CDR2 YNNKEL (reference sequence). V shed 1 base and J shed 7 bases, with 17 bases lying between them. The CDR3 protein is CASSQVRVGAANEQFF. CDR3 DNA sequence: TGTGCCAGCAGCCAAGTGCGAGTGGGAGCCGCGAATGAGCAGTTCTTC.

This clone showed up just a few times. The chain combines TRBV2 with TRBJ1-5, with a possible D match to TRBD1 (5 bases). The CDR3 length is 17 residues. Trimming shortened V by 5 bases and J by 0 bases, and 17 bases separated the two germline ends. Germline CDR1 reads SNHLY; CDR2 reads FYNNEI. CDR3 sequence (DNA): TGTGCCAGCAGTCGAGGAGGGACGGGGTATAGCAATCAGCCCCAGCATTTT. Encoded protein: CASSRGGTGYSNQPQHF.

The chain links TRBV4-2 to TRBJ1-6; D may be TRBD1 (6 bases). The germline CDR1 and CDR2 sequences are LGHNA and YNFKEQ. Trimming stripped 1 base from V and 9 bases from J, with 10 bases between. The CDR3 length is 14 residues. CDR3 amino acids: CASSQGEGVSPLHF. Here the CDR3 DNA reads TGTGCCAGCAGCCAAGGGGAGGGGGTTTCACCCCTCCACTTT.

The chain has TRBV5-1 and TRBJ2-1; perhaps TRBD1 as D (5 bases). The CDR3 has 15 residues. Between the trimmed V and J ends, which lost 2 bases and 4 bases, there was a span of 13 bases. Per the germline V gene, CDR1 is SGHRS and CDR2 is YFSETQ. The CDR3 nucleotides are TGCGCCAGCAGCTTTACCGACAGAGTGTACAATGAGCAGTTCTTC. Translation: CASSFTDRVYNEQFF.

DNA of the CDR3: TGTGCCTGGAGTCTTGGAGTTAACACTGAAGCTTTCTTT. Its protein product is CAWSLGVNTEAFF. The rearrangement links TRBV30 to TRBJ1-1; no reliable D call. From germline, CDR1 is GTSNPN and CDR2 SVGIG (reference sequence). This CDR3 region has 13 residues. With 2 bases removed from V and 2 bases from J, the gap between germline ends came to 9 bases.

This clone was found a few times. V usage is TRBV24-1 and J usage is TRBJ1-2; TRBD1 matches at 9 bases. V shed 12 bases, J shed 6 bases, and the junction held 7 bases outside the gene matches. Germline values: CDR1 KGHDR, CDR2 SFDVKD. The CDR3 extends over 12 amino acids. The CDR3 is CASGQGLNGYTF. The CDR3 bases are TGTGCCTCGGGACAGGGTCTGAATGGCTACACCTTC.

The chain employs TRBV5-1 and TRBJ2-3; perhaps TRBD1 as D (6 bases). Trimming left V 0 bases short and J 2 bases short, with 19 bases between. The germline V gene has CDR1 SGHRS and CDR2 YFSETQ. The CDR3 is 18 amino acids. CDR3: CASSLDLGAHRSTDTQYF. The CDR3 bases are TGCGCCAGCAGCTTGGATTTGGGGGCTCACAGGTCCACAGATACGCAGTATTTT.

CDR3 loop: CASRPRGPGETQYF. The CDR3 DNA is TGTGCCAGTAGACCTAGGGGGCCGGGGGAGACCCAGTACTTC. The chain links TRBV19 to TRBJ2-5; 7 nucleotides match TRBD1. CDR1 and CDR2 (germline): LNHDA, SQIVND (reference sequence). V gave up 6 bases and J gave up 5 bases; unmatched junction bases: 9. The CDR3 consists of 14 residues.

CDR3: CAISDRADYQETQYF. CDR3 sequence (DNA): TGTGCCATCAGTGACAGGGCCGATTACCAAGAGACCCAGTACTTC. The chain couples TRBV10-3 to TRBJ2-5; D may be TRBD1 (5 bases). V lost 3 bases and J lost 0, with 11 bases in between. The length of the CDR3 is 15 residues. Germline CDR1 ENHRY, CDR2 SYGVKD.

This rearrangement joins TRBV14 to TRBJ2-7, with a tentative D call TRBD1 (6 bases). In germline, CDR1 is SGHDN, CDR2 FVKESK. Trimming removed 1 base from V and 3 bases from J, with 19 bases in between. The CDR3 has 17 residues. The CDR3 region has the DNA TGTGCCAGCAGCCAAGGTTTCACAGGGAATTTTGGCTACGAGCAGTACTTC. Encoded protein: CASSQGFTGNFGYEQYF. The entire variable domain, with the rest obtained from reference TRBV14 and TRBJ2-7, is as follows: EAGVTQFPSHSVIEKGQTVTLRCDPISGHDNLYWYRRVMGKEIKFLLHFVKESKQDESGMPNNRFLAERTGGTYSTLKVQPAELEDSGVYFCASSQGFTGNFGYEQYFGPGTRLTVT.

The rearrangement uses TRBV19 and TRBJ1-1, with unresolved D. With 4 bases removed from V and 0 bases from J, the gap between germline ends came to 15 bases. This CDR3 is built from 16 residues. Germline V gene lookup returns CDR1 LNHDA and CDR2 SQIVND (reference sequence). The CDR3 is CASSTQTDIMNTEAFF. DNA for the CDR3: TGTGCCAGTAGTACCCAAACAGACATAATGAACACTGAAGCTTTCTTT.

This clone was detected only a few times. The chain links TRBV25-1 to TRBJ1-1; 8 nucleotides align to TRBD1. The CDR3 totals 12 residues. V lost 11 bases and J lost 4; bases outside the gene matches: 6. Per the germline V gene, CDR1 is MGHDK and CDR2 is SYGVNS. The DNA for the CDR3 is TGTGCCGTTGGACAGGGTGGCACTGAAGCTTTCTTT. Protein sequence: CAVGQGGTEAFF.